The present TCR beta chain was sequenced within a study of T cell responses to AZD1222 COVID-19 vaccine. Clones were read by immunoSEQ multiplex PCR, and TCRdb kept only the in-frame ones, dropping some. The top ten clones hold around 3% of a sample with some 140,000 clones, 88% of them seen once. The germline V gene encodes CDR1 LGHDT and CDR2 YNNKEL (reference sequence). Trimming left V 1 base short and J 10 bases short, with 12 bases between. This CDR3 is built from 13 residues. This rearrangement joins TRBV3-1 (or the pseudogene TRBV3-2) to TRBJ2-3, with D possibly matching TRBD1 (5 bases). This receptor was taken from an adult in good health. Sequenced here: peripheral blood, sampled on day 0 of AZD1222 vaccination. CDR3 residues: CASSQAQGLAQYF. CDR3 in DNA: TGTGCCAGCAGCCAAGCCCAGGGCTTGGCGCAGTATTTT.